This TCR beta chain came from a study of naive and memory T cell subsets. Notes on the study in general: Especially in CD8 cells, naive repertoires contained a few larger clonotypes, possibly CD45RA-re-expressing memory cells. From naive to CM, EM and EMRA, diversity decreased and Gini increased. Each distinct alpha or beta sequence counts as one clonotype.

An equimolar mix of two oligonucleotides served as the beta constant-region primer for TRBC1 and TRBC2. Ligated cDNA was amplified by four rounds of PCR with nested alpha and beta constant-region primers and SP2. A 12-nucleotide UMI and the SP2 primer were added to the cDNA 3' end by oligonucleotide ligation. Each CDR3 protein gets one entry after TCRdb re-called the UMI-ligation and nested PCR reads with MiXCR. The repertoire includes around 160,000 distinct CDR3 sequences, over 20% of them detected once, and less than 0.13% sits in the top ten. This clonotype has a count of ten or more. Its antigen is undetermined. Cells stained for CD3, CD4, CD8, CD45RA, CD27 and viability were sorted into four CD45RA/CD27 subsets. Germline CDR1 reads ENHRY; CDR2 reads SYGVKD. This CDR3 contains 14 residues. Unmatched junction bases numbered 3, after V lost 2 bases and J lost 4 bases.

The chain combines TRBV10-3 with TRBJ1-1; 8 nucleotides line up with TRBD1. What was sequenced was naive CD4+ T cells from blood. The TCR originated in a human donor in good health. CDR3 sequence (DNA): TGTGCCATCAGTGAGACAGGGGGAGCCACTGAAGCTTTCTTT. Its protein is CAISETGGATEAFF.